One sample yielded the 12 T cell receptor beta chains listed below, sequenced in a study of identical twins. One entry per CDR3 protein results from TCRdb running MiXCR on the 5' RACE reads. Of hundreds of thousands of distinct CDR3 sequences in the sample, around 6.1% were seen once. Sequencing was carried out using naive T cells sorted from blood. These receptors all stem from a man between 18 and 29 years old in good health.

This clonotype was counted only a few times. This chain links TRBV19 with TRBJ1-1; tentatively, D is TRBD1 (5 bases). CDR1 and CDR2 from the germline V gene are LNHDA and SQIVND (reference sequence). V lost 2 bases and J lost 7, with 14 bases in between. The CDR3 consists of 14 residues. In DNA form, the CDR3 reads TGTGCCAGTAGTATATTGGGTTTTAGGGGTGAAGCTTTCTTT. Residues: CASSILGFRGEAFF.

The chain uses TRBV5-1 and TRBJ1-4, with D possibly matching TRBD1 (5 bases). V lost 2 bases and J 4 bases, leaving 9 bases between the germline ends. CDR3 length: 14 amino acids. Germline V gene lookup returns CDR1 SGHRS and CDR2 YFSETQ. The CDR3 spells CASSFGQVNEKLFF. The CDR3 DNA sequence: TGCGCCAGCAGCTTCGGACAAGTTAATGAAAAACTGTTTTTT. Combining the CDR3 with reference TRBV5-1 and TRBJ1-4 gives the whole variable domain KAGVTQTPRYLIKTRGQQVTLSCSPISGHRSVSWYQQTPGQGLQFLFEYFSETQRNKGNFPGRFSGRQFSNSRSEMNVSTLELGDSALYLCASSFGQVNEKLFFGSGTQLSVL.

This clonotype was seen at least ten times. The chain has TRBV11-1 and TRBJ2-3; 7 nucleotides line up with TRBD1. Germline CDR1 is SGHAT and CDR2 is FQDESV (reference sequence). This CDR3 is 18 amino acids long. V lost 6 bases to trimming and J lost 2 bases; unmatched junction nucleotides: 17. This chain's CDR3 is CASRQSGGRDSSTDTQYF. For the CDR3, the DNA is TGTGCCAGCAGACAATCCGGAGGTAGGGACAGCTCCACAGATACGCAGTATTTT.

Many counts were recorded for this clonotype. The gene calls are TRBV7-8 and TRBJ2-4, with 8 bases that match TRBD2. Germline CDR1 and CDR2: SGHVS and FQNEAQ. This CDR3 region has 17 residues. Germline trimming cut 1 base from V and 1 base from J; bases unmatched to any gene: 6. The CDR3: CASSLVRAGVAKNIQYF. CDR3 coding DNA: TGTGCCAGCAGCTTAGTACGAGCGGGAGTGGCCAAAAACATTCAGTACTTC.

This clonotype was seen many times. The rearrangement joins TRBV20-1 to TRBJ2-3; D is perhaps TRBD1 (7 bases). V lost 6 bases, J lost 4 bases, and 23 bases lay in between. The CDR3 covers 16 residues. Germline V gene data show CDR1 as DFQATT and CDR2 as SNEGSKA (reference sequence). CDR3 protein: CSANRGPGREADTQYF. CDR3 DNA: TGCAGTGCAAACAGGGGACCGGGGCGGGAAGCAGATACGCAGTATTTT.

This clonotype was recorded many times. The chain links TRBV11-2 to TRBJ1-4, with a possible D match to TRBD1 (5 bases). Trimming removed 5 bases from V and 8 bases from J, with 12 bases in between. The CDR3 consists of 13 residues. Germline lookup yields CDR1 SGHAT and CDR2 FQNNGV. DNA for the CDR3: TGTGCCAGCAGCCAGGGTTTTGAAGAAAAACTGTTTTTT. Protein sequence: CASSQGFEEKLFF.

The chain couples TRBV11-2 to TRBJ1-1; TRBD1 is a possible D gene (5 bases). The V end lost 0 bases, the J end lost 1 base, and 12 bases lay between the germline ends. Germline lookup yields CDR1 SGHAT and CDR2 FQNNGV. CDR3 length: 16 residues. DNA of the CDR3: TGTGCCAGCAGCTTAGAATTTGGGGCTGGGAACACTGAAGCTTTCTTT. It encodes CASSLEFGAGNTEAFF.

There are many counts of this clonotype. This sequence joins TRBV7-2 and TRBJ2-3; 9 bases fit TRBD1. V lost 5 bases to trimming and J lost 10 bases; unmatched junction nucleotides: 4. Germline V gene lookup returns CDR1 SGHTA and CDR2 FQGNSA. The CDR3 is 12 amino acids. CDR3 region: CASSPQGAPQYF. The CDR3 DNA sequence: TGTGCCAGCAGCCCACAGGGGGCCCCGCAGTATTTT.

The CDR3 DNA reads TGTGCCAGCAGCCGATACTACGAGCAGTACTTC. Translated, it gives CASSRYYEQYF. The V call is TRBV6-1, the J call TRBJ2-7, with D uncertain. With 6 bases removed from V and 3 bases from J, the gap between germline ends came to 6 bases. Looked up from germline, CDR1 is MNHNS and CDR2 is SASEGT. CDR3 length: 11 residues.

This clonotype was observed a handful of times. The chain recombines TRBV7-2 with TRBJ2-3; 9 bases map to TRBD1. In germline, CDR1 is SGHTA, CDR2 FQGNSA. V trimming: 0 bases; J trimming: 3 bases; junction bases outside the gene matches: 4. The CDR3 spans 16 residues. The CDR3 bases are TGTGCCAGCAGCTTAGCGGCGGGACAGGGAACAGATACGCAGTATTTT. Translated: CASSLAAGQGTDTQYF.

This rearrangement joins TRBV7-6 to TRBJ2-3, with D possibly matching TRBD2 (6 bases). CDR3 length equals 11 residues. Germline CDR1 SGHVS, CDR2 FNYEAQ. V was cut by 4 bases and J by 14 bases, with 13 bases left in between. In DNA, the CDR3 is TGTGCCAGCAGCTACGGGACTCGCATGTATTTT. This translates into CASSYGTRMYF.

This clonotype has just a few counts. V gene TRBV20-1 combines with J gene TRBJ2-7; 8 bases align to TRBD1. Unmatched junction bases numbered 4, after V lost 6 bases and J lost 9 bases. CDR1 DFQATT and CDR2 SNEGSKA come from the germline V gene (reference sequence). This CDR3 is 10 amino acids long. CDR3 loop: CSAGDRGQYF. CDR3 nucleotide sequence: TGCAGTGCAGGCGACAGGGGGCAGTACTTC.